These 2 T cell receptor beta chains were all obtained from the same sample, sequenced in a study of blood T cell repertoires in COVID-19. Here immunoSEQ multiplex PCR was the method, and the copy in TCRdb shows in-frame clones only, minus some. The table lists about 320,000 clones, approximately 81% of them singletons. The sequencing sample was made of PBMCs or T cells enriched from blood (not recorded which). These receptors were collected from a woman aged 25 to 39 who had been exposed to COVID-19.

This clone was seen a single time. This chain joins TRBV11-2 and TRBJ2-5; 10 bases are a match to TRBD2. The CDR3 is made up of 16 amino acids. V trimming: 5 bases; J trimming: 4 bases; junction bases outside the gene matches: 10. CDR1 is SGHAT, CDR2 FQNNGV, per germline. This chain's CDR3 is CASSAAGGRFRETQYF. CDR3 bases: TGTGCCAGCAGCGCAGCGGGAGGGCGCTTTAGAGAGACCCAGTACTTC.

This clone was recorded a few times. V is TRBV19 and J is TRBJ2-2; 7 bases fit TRBD1. The CDR3 sequence is 14 residues long. Germline values: CDR1 LNHDA, CDR2 SQIVND (reference sequence). J lost 3 bases, V lost 9 bases, and 7 bases had no gene match. The DNA for the CDR3 is TGTGCCAGCACACAGGGGATCTACACCGGGGAGCTGTTTTTT. Amino acids: CASTQGIYTGELFF.